One sample yielded the 7 T cell receptor beta chains listed below, sequenced in a study of blood T cell repertoires in COVID-19. This table comes from immunoSEQ multiplex PCR, and its TCRdb copy is limited to in-frame clones, with some not included. The sample lists roughly 150,000 clones, approximately 80% occurring once. Sequencing was performed on peripheral blood. The receptors originated from a man aged 55 to 70 with acute or convalescent COVID-19.

V gene TRBV7-9 combines with J gene TRBJ1-4, with D unresolved. Deletions cut 1 base from V and 0 bases from J, with 9 bases between. CDR1 and CDR2 (germline): SEHNR, FQNEAQ (reference sequence). The CDR3 runs 16 residues. The CDR3 region is CASSLGVSATNEKLFF. The DNA for the CDR3 is TGTGCCAGCAGCTTAGGAGTATCTGCAACTAATGAAAAACTGTTTTTT. Using reference TRBV7-9 and TRBJ1-4 for the parts outside the CDR3, the full variable domain is DTGVSQNPRHKITKRGQNVTFRCDPISEHNRLYWYRQTLGQGPEFLTYFQNEAQLEKSRLLSDRFSAERPKGSFSTLEIQRTEQGDSAMYLCASSLGVSATNEKLFFGSGTQLSVL.

V is TRBV4-1 and J is TRBJ2-7; D is possibly TRBD2 (6 bases). Germline-derived CDR1 and CDR2 are MGHRA and YSYEKL. This CDR3 has 14 amino acids. Trimming pared 6 bases from V and 2 bases from J, leaving 14 bases between. CDR3 nucleotide sequence: TGCGCCAGCAGGCAAATCGGGGGAACCTACGAGCAGTACTTC. This encodes CASRQIGGTYEQYF.

A few counts support this clone. The chain recombines TRBV19 with TRBJ1-4; 7 bases match TRBD1. Germline CDR1 and CDR2: LNHDA and SQIVND (reference sequence). Trimming cost V 4 bases and J 4 bases; bases outside gene matches: 3. The CDR3 length is 14 residues. The CDR3 DNA reads TGTGCCAGTAGTAGACGACAGGGTAATGAAAAACTGTTTTTT. This gives the protein CASSRRQGNEKLFF. Variable domain in full (rest from reference TRBV19 and TRBJ1-4): DGGITQSPKYLFRKEGQNVTLSCEQNLNHDAMYWYRQDPGQGLRLIYYSQIVNDFQKGDIAEGYSVSREKKESFPLTVTSAQKNPTAFYLCASSRRQGNEKLFFGSGTQLSVL.

Here the CDR3 reads CASSPNRVNTGELFF. DNA of the CDR3: TGTGCCAGCTCCCCAAACAGGGTGAACACCGGGGAGCTGTTTTTT. The chain has TRBV6-4 and TRBJ2-2; the D gene is possibly TRBD1 (6 bases). V dropped 8 bases and J dropped 1 base, with 14 bases sitting between them. Germline V gene data show CDR1 as MRHNA and CDR2 as SNTAGT. The CDR3 consists of 15 residues.

The chain couples TRBV24-1 to TRBJ2-1; D might be TRBD2 (6 bases). This CDR3 is 13 amino acids long. Germline CDR1 reads KGHDR; CDR2 reads SFDVKD. Deletions cut 8 bases from V and 6 bases from J, with 13 bases between. For the CDR3, the DNA is TGTGCCACCACGGGGAGGAGAGCCAATGAGCAGTTCTTC. This sequence encodes CATTGRRANEQFF.

This clone came up a few times. The DNA of the CDR3 is TGTGCCAGCAGCTATCAGGGTGTCCCACAAGAGACCCAGTACTTC. Translated, it gives CASSYQGVPQETQYF. This chain links TRBV5-4 with TRBJ2-5; D possibly corresponds to TRBD1 (5 bases). V was cut by 3 bases and J by 2 bases, with 14 bases left in between. CDR3 length: 15 amino acids. Germline CDR1 SGHNT, CDR2 YYREEE (reference sequence).

CDR3 nucleotides: TGTGCCATACCCGGGGGGCAAGAGACCCAGTACTTC. Translated: CAIPGGQETQYF. The rearrangement links TRBV9 to TRBJ2-5, with 7 bases lining up with TRBD2. This CDR3 has 12 residues. J gave up 2 bases and V 9 bases, and 4 bases lay outside the gene matches. Germline V gives CDR1 SGDLS, CDR2 YYNGEE.